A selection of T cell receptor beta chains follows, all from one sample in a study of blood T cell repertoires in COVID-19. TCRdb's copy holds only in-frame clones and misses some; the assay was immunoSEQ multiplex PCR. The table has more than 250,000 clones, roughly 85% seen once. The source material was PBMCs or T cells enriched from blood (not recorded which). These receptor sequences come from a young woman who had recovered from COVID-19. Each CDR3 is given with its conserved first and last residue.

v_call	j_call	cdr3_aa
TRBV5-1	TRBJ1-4	CASSLTQPLGVHATNEKLFF
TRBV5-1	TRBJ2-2	CASSLAQGANTGELFF
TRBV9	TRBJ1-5	CASSAETGPNQPQHF
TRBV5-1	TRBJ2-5	CASSQQGFQETQYF
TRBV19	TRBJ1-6	CASTTGGELGPLHF
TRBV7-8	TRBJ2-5	CASSLIPGAGARETQYF
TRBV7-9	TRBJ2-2	CASSFDRTGGTGELFF
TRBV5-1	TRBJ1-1	CASSSHGAEAFF
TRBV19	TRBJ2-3	CASSRDSFLADTQYF
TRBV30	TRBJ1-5	CAWSRSGTGAQPQHF
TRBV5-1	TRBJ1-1	CASSLLSGANTEAFF
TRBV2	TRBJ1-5	CASSASAGGGNQPQHF
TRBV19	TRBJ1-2	CASSPGQGSNYGYTF
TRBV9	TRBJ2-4	CASSVGGGENIQYF
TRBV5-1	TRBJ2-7	CASSLVQANYEQYF
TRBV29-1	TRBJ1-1	CSVQNGVEAFF
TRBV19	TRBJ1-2	CASRSWAGGDNYGYTF
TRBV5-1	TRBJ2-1	CASSRDSYNEQFF
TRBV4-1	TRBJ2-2	CASSPGQSDPGELFF
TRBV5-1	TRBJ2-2	CASSLGQAGGGELFF
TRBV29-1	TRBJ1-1	CSVEGTPNTEAFF
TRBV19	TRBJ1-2	CAISTNDRNYGYTF
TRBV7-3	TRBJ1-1	CASSPGGTEAFF
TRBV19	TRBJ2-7	CASSIEAGMAYYEQYF
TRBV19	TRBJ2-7	CASSAGTGQNPYEQYF
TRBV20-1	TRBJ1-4	CSASRRKVNEKLFF
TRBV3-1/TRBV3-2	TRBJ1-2	CASSQDEFNYGYTF
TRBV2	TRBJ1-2	CASRATENYGYTF
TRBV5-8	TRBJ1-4	CASSEGQGNSNEKLFF
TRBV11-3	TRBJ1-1	CASSRGGTEAFF
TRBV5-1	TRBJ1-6	CASSTGVGSPLHF
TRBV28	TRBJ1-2	CASSPVGYGYTF
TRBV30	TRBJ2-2	CAWTKPGTGVTVGELFF
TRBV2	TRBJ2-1	CASVRGGIYNEQFF
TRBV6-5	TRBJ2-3	CASSYDRDTQYF
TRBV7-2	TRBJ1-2	CASSSPQSGGYTF
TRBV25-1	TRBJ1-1	CASSKQGAVNTEAFF
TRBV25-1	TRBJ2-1	CASRAPGQGSEQFF
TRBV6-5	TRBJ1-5	CASSSVRDTQPQHF
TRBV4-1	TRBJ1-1	CASSRSNGDRGSNTEAFF
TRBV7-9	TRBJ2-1	CASSLVRTVNNEQFF
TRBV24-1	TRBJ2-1	CATSDRPGQGVPSYNEQFF
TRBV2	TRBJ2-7	CASRQNSYEQYF
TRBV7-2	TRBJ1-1	CASSLDPPPNRAEAFF
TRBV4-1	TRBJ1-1	CASSQLRDRVMNTEAFF
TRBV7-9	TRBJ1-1	CASSLLRTEAFF
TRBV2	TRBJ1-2	CATKESALRYTF
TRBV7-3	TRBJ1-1	CASSLSPGDMNTEAFF
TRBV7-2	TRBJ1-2	CASSPQGTVPGYTF